Below are 26 T cell receptor beta chains sequenced from a single sample in a study of T-cell memory formation after mild COVID-19. TCRdb reanalysed the 5' RACE reads using MiXCR and keeps one entry per CDR3 protein. The sample lists 65,000 to 95,000 distinct CDR3 sequences, around 13% occurring once. Sequencing was performed on PBMCs or a T cell subset sorted from them (not recorded which). The source is a man between 18 and 35 years old who had mild COVID-19 (a few samples of this study predate the infection). Cell type and time point are not known.

This clonotype was observed a handful of times. The V gene is TRBV5-6, the J gene TRBJ2-3; weak D call: TRBD1 (6 bases). With 3 bases removed from V and 3 bases from J, the gap between germline ends came to 11 bases. The CDR3 has 14 residues. Looked up from germline, CDR1 is SGHDT and CDR2 is YYEEEE. In DNA form, the CDR3 reads TGTGCCAGCAGCTGGGGGCGGGCGACAGATACGCAGTATTTT. Encoded protein: CASSWGRATDTQYF.

This clonotype was counted only a few times. The CDR3 nucleotides are TGTGCCAGCAGCCAAGATTTACGCGACAGATACGAGCAGTACGTC. Translation gives CASSQDLRDRYEQYV. The V gene is TRBV3-1, the J gene TRBJ2-7, with a tentative D call TRBD1 (5 bases). The CDR3 runs to 15 residues. V was clipped by 0 bases and J by 4 bases, with 13 bases between them. Germline V gene sequence: CDR1 LGHDT, CDR2 YNNKEL (reference sequence).

This clonotype was picked up a small number of times. J is TRBJ2-3 and V is TRBV7-6; TRBD2 aligns across 13 bases. Per germline, CDR1 SGHVS and CDR2 FNYEAQ. The junction had 4 bases not matched to a gene; V was cut back by 5 bases and J by 5 bases. This CDR3 is 15 amino acids long. In DNA, the CDR3 is TGTGCCAGCAGCCAACTAGCGGGGGGGAGAGATACGCAGTATTTT. Encoded protein: CASSQLAGGRDTQYF.

V usage is TRBV10-3 and J usage is TRBJ2-7; D might be TRBD2 (6 bases). The CDR3 consists of 13 residues. Trimming pared 6 bases from V and 6 bases from J, leaving 15 bases between. Germline-derived CDR1 and CDR2 are ENHRY and SYGVKD. The CDR3 DNA follows: TGTGCCATCAGCCTAGGACTATCGAGCGAGCAGTACGTC. Translated, it gives CAISLGLSSEQYV.

In its sample, this clonotype was seen a few times. The chain carries TRBV21-1 and TRBJ2-5. TRBV21-1 is described as a pseudogene. This CDR3 comprises 14 residues. CDR3 in amino acids: CASSKVHLGETQYF. As DNA, the CDR3 is TGTGCCAGCAGCAAAGTTCACCTGGGGGAGACCCAGTACTTC.

This clonotype was observed a few times. The chain employs TRBV7-6 and TRBJ1-4, with TRBD1 matching over 10 bases. V trimming: 1 base; J trimming: 10 bases; junction bases outside the gene matches: 9. This CDR3 comprises 16 residues. Germline CDR1 is SGHVS and CDR2 is FNYEAQ. The CDR3 spells CASSLGTRDRGRKLFF. CDR3 bases: TGTGCCAGCAGCTTAGGTACCCGGGACAGGGGTCGAAAACTGTTTTTT.

In this sample, this clonotype turned up a few times. CDR3 nucleotides: TGTGCCAGCAGTTTATTGGTCGGGTATGAGCAGTTCTTC. Its protein product is CASSLLVGYEQFF. The rearrangement links TRBV27 to TRBJ2-1; no firm D call. Trimming removed 1 base from V and 8 bases from J, with 9 bases in between. The CDR3 has 13 amino acids. Germline CDR1 is MNHEY and CDR2 is SMNVEV (reference sequence).

The chain joins TRBV12-3 or TRBV12-4 to TRBJ2-2; weak D call: TRBD1 (5 bases). The CDR3 extends over 14 amino acids. Trimming took off 6 bases at V and 1 base at J, with 9 bases between the two ends. CDR3 DNA: TGTGCCAGCAGCCCGACAGAGAACACCGGGGAGCTGTTTTTT. This sequence encodes CASSPTENTGELFF.

This clonotype has just a few counts. The chain is built from TRBV4-1 and TRBJ2-5, with no clear D. The CDR3 sequence is 13 residues long. Germline V CDR1 and CDR2: MGHRA, YSYEKL. The germline V and J ends were trimmed by 4 bases and 4 bases, with 10 bases remaining between them. The CDR3: CASSPPLSETQYF. In DNA form, the CDR3 reads TGCGCCAGCAGCCCCCCGCTTTCAGAGACCCAGTACTTC.

The chain joins TRBV7-7 to TRBJ2-5, with 11 bases aligning to TRBD2. CDR3 length: 16 amino acids. The germline CDR1 and CDR2 sequences are SSHAT and FNYEAQ (reference sequence). V shed 5 bases, J shed 4 bases, and the junction held 9 bases outside the gene matches. The DNA of the CDR3 is TGTGCCAGCAGCCCCGAACTAGCGGGGGAGGGAGAGACCCAGTACTTC. Encoded protein: CASSPELAGEGETQYF.

Only a few counts were recorded for this clonotype. This chain joins TRBV20-1 and TRBJ1-3, with a weak D call TRBD1 (5 bases). V lost 7 bases and J lost 8, with 18 bases in between. Germline CDR1 is DFQATT and CDR2 is SNEGSKA (reference sequence). The CDR3 runs 13 residues. The CDR3 protein is CSVPGHPMDTIYF. The CDR3 DNA is TGCAGTGTCCCCGGACACCCGATGGACACCATATATTTT.

This clonotype was picked up a small number of times. The chain couples TRBV7-3 to TRBJ2-3; 7 bases are a match to TRBD2. V lost 3 bases and J lost 4; bases outside the gene matches: 7. CDR3 length: 15 amino acids. Germline V gene data show CDR1 as SGHTA and CDR2 as FQGTGA. Here the CDR3 DNA reads TGTGCCAGCAGCTTGGGGGGGGAAAGTGCAGATACGCAGTATTTT. This translates into CASSLGGESADTQYF.

This clonotype has a handful of counts. This chain joins TRBV3-1 and TRBJ2-7; 7 bases are shared with TRBD1. The CDR3 extends over 15 amino acids. Germline V gene sequence: CDR1 LGHDT, CDR2 YNNKEL (reference sequence). The J segment lost 7 bases and the V segment lost 4 bases, leaving 13 bases of the junction unmatched. The CDR3 spells CASSPDLGQDREQYF. The CDR3 DNA follows: TGTGCCAGCAGCCCGGATCTTGGACAGGACAGGGAGCAGTACTTC.

This clonotype is medium-sized. The chain joins TRBV12-3 or TRBV12-4 to TRBJ2-3; D not resolved. The CDR3 length is 11 residues. Trimming shortened V by 2 bases and J by 3 bases, and 0 bases separated the two germline ends. The CDR3 DNA follows: TGTGCCAGCAGTTTAACAGATACGCAGTATTTT. This gives the protein CASSLTDTQYF.

This clonotype occurred a few times. The chain couples TRBV7-6 to TRBJ2-5; a possible D gene is TRBD1 (6 bases). From germline, CDR1 is SGHVS and CDR2 FNYEAQ. V shed 4 bases and J shed 3 bases, with 15 bases lying between them. The CDR3 sequence is 15 residues long. CDR3 sequence (DNA): TGTGCCAGCAGCTCGTCGCCGGGACACAAAGAGACCCAGTACTTC. Protein: CASSSSPGHKETQYF. The variable domain in full, with the rest retrieved from reference TRBV7-6 and TRBJ2-5, is GAGVSQSPRYKVTKRGQDVALRCDPISGHVSLYWYRQALGQGPEFLTYFNYEAQQDKSGLPNDRFSAERPEGSISTLTIQRTEQRDSAMYRCASSSSPGHKETQYFGPGTRLLVL.

This clonotype was recorded a few times. CDR3 residues: CASSLDRGRTTQETQYF. DNA for the CDR3: TGTGCCAGCAGCTTAGATCGGGGTAGGACTACCCAAGAGACCCAGTACTTC. This sequence joins TRBV11-2 and TRBJ2-5, with D possibly being TRBD2 (6 bases). The CDR3 consists of 17 residues. Trimming removed 0 bases at V and 1 base at J, with 15 bases between. Germline CDR1 is SGHAT and CDR2 is FQNNGV.

The V gene is TRBV6-2 or TRBV6-3, the J gene TRBJ2-2; D is perhaps TRBD1 (6 bases). The germline gives CDR1 MNHEY, CDR2 SVGEGT. CDR3 length: 13 residues. V was cut by 5 bases and J by 5 bases, with 9 bases left in between. CDR3 sequence (DNA): TGTGCCAGCAGTCCAGGGGAGACCGGGGAGCTGTTTTTT. Translated: CASSPGETGELFF.

The CDR3 DNA is TGTGCCAGCAGCTTAGAGCTAGCGTGGTACGAGCAGTACTTC. It encodes CASSLELAWYEQYF. The J gene is TRBJ2-7, the V gene TRBV11-1, with a weak D call TRBD2 (6 bases). Germline V gives CDR1 SGHAT, CDR2 FQDESV (reference sequence). V dropped 1 base and J dropped 4 bases, with 11 bases sitting between them. This CDR3 has 14 residues.

This clonotype was observed a handful of times. This chain connects TRBV6-6 to TRBJ1-5; D not resolved. Germline values: CDR1 MNHNY, CDR2 SVGAGI (reference sequence). The CDR3 sequence is 15 residues long. V was trimmed by 5 bases and J by 2 bases, leaving 13 bases between them. The CDR3 DNA follows: TGTGCCAGCAGTCCTGGCCATTCGGGCAATCAGCCCCAGCATTTT. This encodes CASSPGHSGNQPQHF.

This clonotype was seen more than once but under ten times. The chain employs TRBV20-1 and TRBJ2-7; perhaps D is TRBD1 or TRBD2 (5 bases each). Germline V gene data show CDR1 as DFQATT and CDR2 as SNEGSKA (reference sequence). Deletions cut 5 bases from V and 1 base from J, with 12 bases between. CDR3 length equals 13 residues. The CDR3 is CSARGADSYEQYV. In nucleotides, the CDR3 is TGCAGTGCTCGGGGCGCGGATTCCTACGAGCAGTACGTC.

The chain links TRBV7-9 to TRBJ2-3; the D is unclear. This CDR3 is 14 amino acids long. The germline V gene encodes CDR1 SEHNR and CDR2 FQNEAQ (reference sequence). Trimming took 5 bases from V and 2 from J, leaving 11 bases between them. Here the CDR3 reads CASSAGRTTDTQYF. The CDR3, as DNA: TGTGCCAGCAGCGCCGGACGGACCACAGATACGCAGTATTTT. The whole variable domain, filled in from reference TRBV7-9 and TRBJ2-3, reads DTGVSQNPRHKITKRGQNVTFRCDPISEHNRLYWYRQTLGQGPEFLTYFQNEAQLEKSRLLSDRFSAERPKGSFSTLEIQRTEQGDSAMYLCASSAGRTTDTQYFGPGTRLTVL.

This clonotype appeared a few times. One end of the junction is discordant with germline, which a read error may explain. The chain employs TRBV7-9 and TRBJ2-4; D call uncertain. The CDR3 has 12 residues. Germline CDR1 SEHNR, CDR2 FQNEAQ (reference sequence). The CDR3 reads CASSQSDLRINF. The CDR3 nucleotides read TGTGCCAGCAGCCAAAGCGACCTCCGTATAAACTTC.

This clonotype was counted only a few times. The chain couples TRBV27 to TRBJ2-5; the match to TRBD1 covers 7 bases. CDR3 length equals 15 residues. Trimming removed 4 bases from V and 3 bases from J; junction bases left unmatched: 8. Germline V gene data show CDR1 as MNHEY and CDR2 as SMNVEV (reference sequence). CDR3 protein: CASSSLTGLKETQYF. CDR3 DNA: TGTGCCAGCAGTTCTCTGACAGGGCTAAAAGAGACCCAGTACTTC.

This clonotype was observed a few times. The rearrangement joins TRBV4-1 to TRBJ2-2, with D perhaps matching TRBD2 (6 bases). Germline lookup yields CDR1 MGHRA and CDR2 YSYEKL. Between the trimmed V and J ends, which lost 5 bases and 8 bases, there was a span of 15 bases. CDR3 length equals 14 residues. In DNA form, the CDR3 reads TGCGCCAGCAGCTGGACTACTCTTGAAGGGGAGCTGTTTTTT. Its protein product is CASSWTTLEGELFF.

This clonotype was counted between two and nine times. The chain is built from TRBV29-1 and TRBJ1-2; D might be TRBD1 (5 bases). Germline V gives CDR1 SQVTM, CDR2 ANQGSEA. This CDR3 region has 18 residues. V dropped 1 base and J dropped 2 bases, with 23 bases sitting between them. CDR3: CSVEARATVRGANYGYTF. In nucleotides, the CDR3 is TGCAGCGTTGAAGCCCGTGCGACGGTTAGGGGCGCGAACTATGGCTACACCTTC.

The V call is TRBV5-5, the J call TRBJ2-7; D is uncertain. The length of the CDR3 is 16 residues. Deletions cut 0 bases from V and 0 bases from J, with 13 bases between. Per the germline V gene, CDR1 is SGHKS and CDR2 is YYEKEE (reference sequence). CDR3 in DNA: TGTGCCAGCAGCTTGGGTCCTTCCAGGAGCTCCTACGAGCAGTACTTC. The encoded protein is CASSLGPSRSSYEQYF.